This T cell receptor beta chain came from a study of T cell repertoires in cytomegalovirus infection. The overall study: It was the public TCR beta signatures that indicated both CMV infection and matching HLA type.

TCRdb re-derived calls from the reads in MiXCR, one entry per CDR3 protein. Seen here are hundreds of thousands of distinct CDR3 sequences, about 24% observed once, and the top ten hold 6.5% to 10%. After removal of 5 bases from V and 2 bases from J, the junction contained 7 bases not matched to a gene. The CDR3 runs to 17 residues. Germline-derived CDR1 and CDR2 are MNHEY and SVGAGI. A note on this clonotype: No antigen is known for it.

Study-wide findings and caveats: Individuals carrying CMV plus the relevant HLA were identified by cumulative frequency of public TCR beta families. There were HLA-C-restricted CMV-specific TCR beta clonotypes dominating the ex vivo response.

This chain joins TRBV6-5 and TRBJ2-1, with TRBD2 matching over 12 bases. Sequenced sample: CD8+ T cells from PBMCs. The sequence was obtained from a human donor in good health (CMV status not recorded). Some clones in this sample may be carry-over from other donors' samples. In DNA form, the CDR3 reads TGTGCCAGCAGTCTCCCGGGACTAGCGGGTCCCTACAATGAGCAGTTCTTC. Translation: CASSLPGLAGPYNEQFF.